This T cell receptor (beta chain) was recorded in a study of control samples from healthy donors and cancer patients. Profiled with immunoSEQ multiplex PCR; TCRdb holds only in-frame clones, not every one. The repertoire has 78,000 or so clones, roughly 87% of them found once; the top ten carry over 3.5%. V was shortened by 7 bases and J by 7 bases, with 14 bases between the two germline ends. The CDR3 has 13 amino acids. Germline-derived CDR1 and CDR2 are MDHEN and SYDVKM. Input material: blood. This chain joins TRBV28 and TRBJ2-1; D is perhaps TRBD1 (7 bases). The source is a woman aged 45-59 years in good health. The CDR3 protein is CASTPTGRNEQFF. CDR3 DNA: TGTGCCAGCACTCCGACAGGGAGGAATGAGCAGTTCTTC.